This is a list of T cell receptor beta chains from one sample in a study of blood T cells in healthy people across ages. TCRdb called the 5' RACE reads again in MiXCR, with one record for every CDR3 protein. This table holds 1.5 million or so distinct CDR3 sequences, 40% to 50% found once. The sequenced sample was blood. The origin of the receptors is a woman aged 18-30 years in good health. Each CDR3 is given with its conserved first and last residue. A D gene is named only where the DNA matches it firmly. The size entry is marked missing in some rows and otherwise reads once, few, many or a size class.

D gene | J gene | V gene | clone size | CDR3 protein | CDR3 DNA
TRBD1 | TRBJ2-1 | TRBV12-3/TRBV12-4 | few | CASRPDRYNEQFF | TGTGCCAGCAGGCCGGACAGGTACAATGAGCAGTTCTTC
TRBD1 | TRBJ1-2 | TRBV10-3 | many | CATMGQGAILNGYTF | TGTGCCACGATGGGACAGGGGGCAATCTTAAATGGCTACACCTTC
TRBD2 | TRBJ2-1 | TRBV5-1 | - | CASSSRAPGTSGGGYNEQFF | TGCGCCAGCAGCTCCAGGGCCCCAGGGACTAGCGGGGGTGGTTACAATGAGCAGTTCTTC
TRBD2 | TRBJ2-7 | TRBV20-1 | - | CSARPSGRGYEQYF | TGCAGTGCTAGGCCTAGCGGGAGGGGATACGAGCAGTACTTC
TRBD2 | TRBJ2-3 | TRBV11-2 | few | CASSSRRGGLTDTQYF | TGTGCCAGCAGCTCCCGTCGCGGGGGATTAACAGATACGCAGTATTTT
- | TRBJ2-7 | TRBV7-9 | few | CASSLDINSYEQYF | TGTGCCAGCAGCTTGGACATAAATTCCTACGAGCAGTACTTC
TRBD2 | TRBJ2-3 | TRBV4-1 | many | CASSQKGLAGGPDTDTQYF | TGCGCCAGCAGCCAGAAGGGACTAGCGGGGGGGCCAGACACAGATACGCAGTATTTT
TRBD1 | TRBJ1-1 | TRBV10-3 | - | CAISLRQGDMNTEAFF | TGTGCCATCAGTCTTAGACAGGGGGATATGAACACTGAAGCTTTCTTT
TRBD2 | TRBJ2-5 | TRBV6-5 | few | CASSYSRRLGTSEQETQYF | TGTGCCAGCAGTTACTCCCGGCGATTAGGGACTAGCGAGCAAGAGACCCAGTACTTC
- | TRBJ2-1 | TRBV9 | - | CASSVGPPYNEQFF | TGTGCCAGCAGCGTAGGGCCCCCCTACAATGAGCAGTTCTTC
- | TRBJ2-1 | TRBV12-3/TRBV12-4 | - | CASSKEGVNEQFF | TGTGCCAGCAGCAAGGAAGGGGTCAATGAGCAGTTCTTC
TRBD2 | TRBJ2-5 | TRBV4-1 | - | CASSQGPGGTSGTHEQYF | TGCGCCAGCAGCCAAGGTCCGGGGGGGACTAGCGGGACGCATGAGCAGTACTTC
- | TRBJ2-3 | TRBV6-5 | few | CASSREFQDTQYF | TGTGCCAGCAGCCGGGAGTTTCAAGATACGCAGTATTTT
TRBD1 | TRBJ2-7 | TRBV28 | - | CASSLEYRDSFSYEQYF | TGTGCCAGCAGTCTCGAATATAGGGACAGCTTCTCCTACGAGCAGTACTTC